What follows is one T cell receptor (beta chain) and its context. Sequenced by immunoSEQ multiplex PCR; TCRdb stores in-frame clones only, minus some. The sample shows 83,000 or so clones, around 80% of them seen only once. The sample originates from a study of lymphopenia after photon versus proton radiotherapy. Trimming cost V 4 bases and J 2 bases; bases outside gene matches: 2. The CDR3 is 15 residues long. Per the germline V gene, CDR1 is MNHNY and CDR2 is SVGAGI (reference sequence). The chain links TRBV6-6 to TRBJ2-1; TRBD2 aligns across 10 bases. Sequences were derived from peripheral blood, sampled from a patient treated with proton-based radiotherapy. This TCR came from a man between 60 and 70 years old with pancreatic cancer. CDR3 bases: TGTGCCAGCAGTTCTAGCGGGAGCCCCTACAATGAGCAGTTCTTC. Translating it yields CASSSSGSPYNEQFF.